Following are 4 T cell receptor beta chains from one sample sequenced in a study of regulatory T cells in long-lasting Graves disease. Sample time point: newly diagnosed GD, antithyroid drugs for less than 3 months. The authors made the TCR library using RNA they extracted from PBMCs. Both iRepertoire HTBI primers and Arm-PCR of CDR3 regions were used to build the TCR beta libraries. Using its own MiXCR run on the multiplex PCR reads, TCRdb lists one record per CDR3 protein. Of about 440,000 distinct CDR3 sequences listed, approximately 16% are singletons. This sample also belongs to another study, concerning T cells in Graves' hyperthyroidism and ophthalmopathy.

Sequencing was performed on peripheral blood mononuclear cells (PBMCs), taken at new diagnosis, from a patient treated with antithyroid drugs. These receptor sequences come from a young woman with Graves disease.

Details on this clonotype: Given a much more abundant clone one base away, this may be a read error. The CDR3 DNA sequence: TGCGCCAGCAGCCAAGATCCAAAAAATGAGCACTTCTTC. Translating it yields CASSQDPKNEHFF. The chain has TRBV4-3 and TRBJ2-1; D gene ambiguous. The CDR3 length is 13 residues. The V gene's germline CDR1 is LGHNA and CDR2 YSLEER.

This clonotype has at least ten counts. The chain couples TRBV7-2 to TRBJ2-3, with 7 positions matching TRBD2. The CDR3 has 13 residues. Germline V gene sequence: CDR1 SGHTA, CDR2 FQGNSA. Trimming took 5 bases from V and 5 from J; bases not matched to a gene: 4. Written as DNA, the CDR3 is TGTGCCAGCAGCATCGGACTAGGAGATACGCAGTATTTT. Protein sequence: CASSIGLGDTQYF.

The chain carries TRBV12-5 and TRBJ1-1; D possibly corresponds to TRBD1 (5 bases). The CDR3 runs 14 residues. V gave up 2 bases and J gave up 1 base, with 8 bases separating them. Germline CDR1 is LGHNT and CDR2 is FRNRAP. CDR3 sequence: CASGLYGGNTEAFF. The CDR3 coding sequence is TGTGCTAGTGGTTTGTACGGGGGGAACACTGAAGCTTTCTTT.

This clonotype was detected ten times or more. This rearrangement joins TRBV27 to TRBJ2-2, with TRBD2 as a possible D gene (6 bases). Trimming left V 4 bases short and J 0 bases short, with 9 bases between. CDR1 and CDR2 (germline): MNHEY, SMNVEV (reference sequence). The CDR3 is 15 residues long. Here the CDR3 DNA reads TGTGCCAGCAGTTGGGGGGATTCGAACACCGGGGAGCTGTTTTTT. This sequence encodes CASSWGDSNTGELFF.